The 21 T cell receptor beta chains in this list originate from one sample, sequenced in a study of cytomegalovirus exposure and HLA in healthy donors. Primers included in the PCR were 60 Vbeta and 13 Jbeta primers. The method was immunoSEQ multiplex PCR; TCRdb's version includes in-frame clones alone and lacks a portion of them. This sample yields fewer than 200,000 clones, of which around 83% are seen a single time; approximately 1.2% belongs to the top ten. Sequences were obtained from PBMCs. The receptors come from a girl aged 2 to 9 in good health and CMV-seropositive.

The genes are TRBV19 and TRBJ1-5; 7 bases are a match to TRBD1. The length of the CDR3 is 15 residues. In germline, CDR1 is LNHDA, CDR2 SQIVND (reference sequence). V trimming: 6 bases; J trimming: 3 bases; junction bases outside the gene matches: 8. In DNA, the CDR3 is TGTGCCAGTAGAGTCGGGGACAGCGACAATCAGCCCCAGCATTTT. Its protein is CASRVGDSDNQPQHF.

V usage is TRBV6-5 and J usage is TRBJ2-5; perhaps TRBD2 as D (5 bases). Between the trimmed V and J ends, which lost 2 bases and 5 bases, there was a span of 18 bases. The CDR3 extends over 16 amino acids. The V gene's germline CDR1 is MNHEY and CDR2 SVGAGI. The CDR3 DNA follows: TGTGCCAGCAGTTACGTCTCCAGCGCTAGAGGGGAGACCCAGTACTTC. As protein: CASSYVSSARGETQYF.

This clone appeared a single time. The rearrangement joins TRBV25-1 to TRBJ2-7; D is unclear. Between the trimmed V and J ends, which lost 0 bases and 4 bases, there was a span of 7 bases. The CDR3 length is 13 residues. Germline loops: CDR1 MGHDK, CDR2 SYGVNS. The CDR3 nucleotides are TGTGCCAGCAGTGAATACGGTCGGTACGAGCAGTACTTC. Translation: CASSEYGRYEQYF.

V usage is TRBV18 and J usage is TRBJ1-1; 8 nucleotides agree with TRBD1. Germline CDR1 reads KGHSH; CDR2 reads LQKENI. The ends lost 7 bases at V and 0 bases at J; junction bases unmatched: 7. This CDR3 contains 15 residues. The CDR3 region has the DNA TGTGCCAGCTTCCCTGGGACAGGATTGAACACTGAAGCTTTCTTT. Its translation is CASFPGTGLNTEAFF.

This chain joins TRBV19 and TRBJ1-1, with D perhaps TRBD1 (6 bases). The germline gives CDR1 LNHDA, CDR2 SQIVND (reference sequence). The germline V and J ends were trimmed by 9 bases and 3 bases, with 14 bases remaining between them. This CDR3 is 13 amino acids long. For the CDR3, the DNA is TGTGCCAGCTTCAGGGGCCGGGACACTGAAGCTTTCTTT. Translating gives CASFRGRDTEAFF.

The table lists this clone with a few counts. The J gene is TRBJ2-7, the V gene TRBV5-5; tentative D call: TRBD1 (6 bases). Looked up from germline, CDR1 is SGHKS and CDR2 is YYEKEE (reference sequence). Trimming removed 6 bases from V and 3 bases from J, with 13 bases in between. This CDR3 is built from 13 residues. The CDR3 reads CASTQPRGYEQYF. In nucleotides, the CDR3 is TGTGCCAGCACTCAACCCAGGGGCTACGAGCAGTACTTC.

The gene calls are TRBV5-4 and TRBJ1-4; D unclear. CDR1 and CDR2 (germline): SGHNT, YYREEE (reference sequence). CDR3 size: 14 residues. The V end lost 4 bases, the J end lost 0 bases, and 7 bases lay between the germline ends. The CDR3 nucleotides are TGTGCCAGCAGCCTCGGGACAACTAATGAAAAACTGTTTTTT. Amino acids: CASSLGTTNEKLFF.

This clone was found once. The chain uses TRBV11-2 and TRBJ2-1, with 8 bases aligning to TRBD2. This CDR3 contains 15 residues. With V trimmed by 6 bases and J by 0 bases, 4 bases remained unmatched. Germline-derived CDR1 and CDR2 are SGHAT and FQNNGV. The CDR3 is CASSLGTSSYNEQFF. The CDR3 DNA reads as TGTGCCAGCAGTCTCGGGACTAGCTCCTACAATGAGCAGTTCTTC.

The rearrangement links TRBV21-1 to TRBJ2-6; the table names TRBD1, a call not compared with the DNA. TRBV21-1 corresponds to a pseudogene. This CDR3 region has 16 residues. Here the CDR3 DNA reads TGTGCCAGCAGCAAAATAACAGGGTCTGGGGCCAACGTCCTGACTTTC. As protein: CASSKITGSGANVLTF.

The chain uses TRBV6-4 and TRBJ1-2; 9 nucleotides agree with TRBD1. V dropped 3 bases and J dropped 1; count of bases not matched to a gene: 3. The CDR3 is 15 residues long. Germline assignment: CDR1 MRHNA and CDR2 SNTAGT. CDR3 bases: TGTGCCAGCAGTGAAGGGACAGGGTATAACTATGGCTACACCTTC. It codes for CASSEGTGYNYGYTF.

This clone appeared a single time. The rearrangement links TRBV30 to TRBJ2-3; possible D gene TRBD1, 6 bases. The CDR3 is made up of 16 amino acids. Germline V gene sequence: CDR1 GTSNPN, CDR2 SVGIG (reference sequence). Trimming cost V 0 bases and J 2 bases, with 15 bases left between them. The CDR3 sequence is CAWSVLTGTNTDTQYF. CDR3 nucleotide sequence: TGTGCCTGGAGTGTACTAACAGGGACCAACACAGATACGCAGTATTTT.

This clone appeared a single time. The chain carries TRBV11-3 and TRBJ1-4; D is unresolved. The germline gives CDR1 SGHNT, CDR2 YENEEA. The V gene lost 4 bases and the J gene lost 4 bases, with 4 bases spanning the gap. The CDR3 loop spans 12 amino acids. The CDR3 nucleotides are TGTGCCAGCAGCTCCCGTAATGAAAAACTGTTTTTT. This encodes CASSSRNEKLFF.

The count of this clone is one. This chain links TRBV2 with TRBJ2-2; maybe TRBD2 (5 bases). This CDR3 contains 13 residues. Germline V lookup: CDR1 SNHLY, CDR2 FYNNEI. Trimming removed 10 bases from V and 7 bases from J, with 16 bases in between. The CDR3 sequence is CATTEGDYGELFF. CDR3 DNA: TGTGCCACTACCGAAGGAGACTACGGGGAGCTGTTTTTT.

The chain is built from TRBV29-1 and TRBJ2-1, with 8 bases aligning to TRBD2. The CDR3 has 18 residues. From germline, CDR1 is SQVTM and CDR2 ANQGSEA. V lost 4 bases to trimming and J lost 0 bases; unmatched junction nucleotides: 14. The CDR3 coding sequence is TGCAGCGTTGGCCCCCCCCGGGGGGGCAAGCGCTCCTACAATGAGCAGTTCTTC. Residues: CSVGPPRGGKRSYNEQFF.

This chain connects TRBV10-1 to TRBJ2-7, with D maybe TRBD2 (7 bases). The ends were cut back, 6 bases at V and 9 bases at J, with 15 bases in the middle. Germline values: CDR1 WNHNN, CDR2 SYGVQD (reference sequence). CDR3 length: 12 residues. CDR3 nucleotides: TGCGCCAGCAGCGAAGGGGGGGGCCTGCAGTACTTC. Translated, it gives CASSEGGGLQYF.

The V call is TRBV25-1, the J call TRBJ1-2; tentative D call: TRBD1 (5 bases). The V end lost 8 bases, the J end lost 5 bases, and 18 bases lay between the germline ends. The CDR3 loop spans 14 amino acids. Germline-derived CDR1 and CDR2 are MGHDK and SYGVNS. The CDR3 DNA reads TGTGCCAGCCAAAACCAGGCTGGGGGGTATGGCTACACCTTC. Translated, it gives CASQNQAGGYGYTF.

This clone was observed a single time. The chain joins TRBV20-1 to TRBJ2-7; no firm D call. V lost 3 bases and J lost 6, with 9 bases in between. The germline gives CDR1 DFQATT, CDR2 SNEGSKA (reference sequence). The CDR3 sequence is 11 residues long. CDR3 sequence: CSASPRCEQYF. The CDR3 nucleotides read TGCAGTGCTAGCCCCAGATGCGAGCAGTACTTC.

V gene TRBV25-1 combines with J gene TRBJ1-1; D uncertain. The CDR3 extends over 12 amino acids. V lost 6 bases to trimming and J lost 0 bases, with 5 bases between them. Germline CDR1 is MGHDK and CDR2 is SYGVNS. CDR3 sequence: CASRDLNTEAFF. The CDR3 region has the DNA TGTGCCAGCAGAGACTTGAACACTGAAGCTTTCTTT. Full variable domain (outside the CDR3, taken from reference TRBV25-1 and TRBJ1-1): EADIYQTPRYLVIGTGKKITLECSQTMGHDKMYWYQQDPGMELHLIHYSYGVNSTEKGDLSSESTVSRIRTEHFPLTLESARPSHTSQYLCASRDLNTEAFFGQGTRLTVV.

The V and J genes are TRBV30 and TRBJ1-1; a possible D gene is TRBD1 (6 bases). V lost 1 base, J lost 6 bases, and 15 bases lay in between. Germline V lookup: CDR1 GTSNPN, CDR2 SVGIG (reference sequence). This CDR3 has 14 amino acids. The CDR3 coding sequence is TGTGCCTGGAGTGGGTATACAGGGACCCCTGAAGCTTTCTTT. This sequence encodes CAWSGYTGTPEAFF. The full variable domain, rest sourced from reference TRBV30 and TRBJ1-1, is SQTIHQWPATLVQPVGSPLSLECTVEGTSNPNLYWYRQAAGRGLQLLFYSVGIGQISSEVPQNLSASRPQDRQFILSSKKLLLSDSGFYLCAWSGYTGTPEAFFGQGTRLTVV.

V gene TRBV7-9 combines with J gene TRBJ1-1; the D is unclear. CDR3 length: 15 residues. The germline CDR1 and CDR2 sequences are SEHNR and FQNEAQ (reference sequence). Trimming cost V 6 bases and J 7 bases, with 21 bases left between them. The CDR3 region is CASSDRVATLLEAFF. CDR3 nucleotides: TGTGCCAGCAGTGACCGGGTGGCTACACTTCTTGAAGCTTTCTTT.

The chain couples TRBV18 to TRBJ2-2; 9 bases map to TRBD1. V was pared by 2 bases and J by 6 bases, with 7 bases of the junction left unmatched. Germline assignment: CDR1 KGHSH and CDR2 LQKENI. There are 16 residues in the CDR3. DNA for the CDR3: TGTGCCAGCTCACCATCTACAGGGGGCGCGTCCGGGGAGCTGTTTTTT. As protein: CASSPSTGGASGELFF.